This TCR beta chain came from a study of identical twins. Overall study results and limits: Among out-of-frame alpha sequences shared by twins, low generation probability occurred in excess. While abundant cord blood beta clonotypes carried fewer insertions, memory repertoires showed no such pattern.

Remarks on this clonotype: As yet, its antigen is unknown.

The length of the CDR3 is 15 residues. V lost 3 bases and J lost 6; bases outside the gene matches: 7. The germline V gene has CDR1 DFQATT and CDR2 SNEGSKA (reference sequence). In every case, the donor was a healthy Caucasian. Template switching created a universal primer site, and the cDNA included unique molecular identifiers. MiXCR, applied by TCRdb to the 5' RACE reads, yields one record per CDR3 protein. Among fewer than 250,000 distinct CDR3 sequences listed, 7.5% were seen once. This sample was also put to use in a study of yellow fever vaccine responses in identical twins.

The clonotype was recovered from a woman aged 18-35 years in good health. The sample taken for sequencing was CD8+ T cells sorted from blood. The J gene is TRBJ2-3, the V gene TRBV20-1; TRBD2 matches at 12 bases. The CDR3 is CSASPTSGSADTQYF. CDR3 coding DNA: TGCAGTGCTAGCCCGACTAGCGGGAGTGCGGATACGCAGTATTTT.